Given below is one T cell receptor beta chain in context. Its antigen target is currently unknown. Per-base qualities were not stored, and no clone one base away is much larger. Healthy HIV-negative adults with no recently reported acute infections or vaccinations were included as donors. All donors were Caucasian adults living in Nashville, Tennessee, USA. CD4+ T cells were enriched by magnetic negative selection, after which naive cells were positively selected on CD45RA and the negative fraction was taken as the memory subset. After blood collection by leukapheresis, PBMCs were isolated using Ficoll-Histopaque density gradient centrifugation and then cryopreserved in the vapor phase of liquid nitrogen. Analytical flow cytometry was used to check the purity and quantity of each magnetically sorted T cell population. Genomic DNA was isolated from each sorted fraction and quantified by UV absorbance on a Nanodrop 2000c.

The CDR3, cysteine through phenylalanine, is 17 amino acids long. Just the 51-base CDR3 DNA is kept, in frame starting at base 1. For CDR1 and CDR2, the germline V gene (reference sequence) lists WNHNN and SYGVQD. V lost 2 bases and J lost 0 bases, and the count of bases not matched to a germline gene is 7. TCR CDR3 regions were amplified from genomic DNA by multiplex PCR using the deep immunoSEQ assay. Extracted genomic DNA from each cell subset was spread evenly across all wells of several immunoSEQ 96-well plates, with each plate serving as a replicate. Each replicate PCR for sorted subsets received about 180 ng genomic DNA, equal to 30,000 or so T cell genomes. Purified libraries were quantified with a Qubit 3.0 fluorometer, sized on a Bioanalyzer 2100, and re-quantified with the KAPA Library Quantification kit. Every immunoSEQ 96-well plate was sequenced on a separate single-read 150-cycle Illumina NextSeq 550 flow cell. On the study's bioinformatics: The immunoSEQ output contained only junctional sequences without quality scores, so filtering could not match that applied to full-length reads. To assign V/J genes and CDR3, sequences were annotated against IMGT germline references using PyIR, a Python wrapper for IgBLAST v1.9. Any read was removed if the V/J assignment was weak (E-value above 1e-6), the CDR3 was missing, or the read contained stop codons, out-of-frame junctions, or ambiguous translated residues. V3J clonotypes were defined by identical inferred V gene, J gene, and CDR3 amino acid sequence. Percentage overlap between repertoires was calculated by dividing the number of shared unique clonotypes by the size of the smaller repertoire. Three approaches were used to assess repertoire richness: RTK rarefaction, the Chao1 estimator, and Recon v2.1 estimates of unobserved clonotypes. OLGA was used to compute generation probabilities for all TCRbeta clonotypes that the gDNA method yielded from a few donors. The clones in this table, taken by TCRdb from immuneACCESS, are in-frame only. Not every clone is retained; where verified, under half of the shortfall comes from an unresolved V gene, and the cause of the rest is unknown. V and J calls plus clone size are reproduced from that table; the DNA served to infer D and trimming. In all, the sample holds some 1,600,000 clones, and 98% of those were seen once. The top ten constitute about 0.4% of the sample.

The sample originates from a study of shared clonotypes between healthy human individuals (dated by TCRdb to the early 2020s). Regarding the complete study: The cohort comprised a couple of women and a few men aged 18 to 49 years. To estimate repertoire size and how much clonotypes are shared between individuals, the study performed deep sequencing of blood TCR repertoires from roughly five healthy adults. For each donor, CD4 naive and CD4 memory were each given three plates, CD8 naive was given two plates, and CD8 memory was given one plate. Per donor, leukapheresis produced somewhere between about 0.9 and 9.5 billion PBMCs. Libraries were prepared and TCR repertoires were sequenced by different laboratories using diverse techniques, in order to increase sequencing depth and limit assay-specific biases. Overall study results and their limits: Based on pairwise subsampling, the degree of clonotype sharing among donors was expected to be affected by sequencing depth. When several donors were compared, the shared fraction of clonotypes was 5% to 6.5% for naive CD4, 3.5% to 4% for naive CD8, 2.3% for memory CD4, and around 0.37% for memory CD8. Rarefaction of sorted-subset datasets indicated incomplete sequencing despite the large sequencing depth. Sampling was restricted to blood, and TCR repertoires in tissue are likely to differ from TCR repertoires in blood. Because the study included only a small number of donors, the genetic and exposure-history diversity represented was limited. Naive subsets generally had larger estimated clonotype richness than memory subsets. Compared with non-shared clonotypes, clonotypes shared by all four sorted-subset donors had higher generation probabilities.

The material sequenced was naive CD4+ T cells sorted from blood. The cell subset or site label, read with the paper, signifies: CD45RA+ positively selected. This sequence was found in a man aged 25-45 years in good health. The sequence is built from TRBV10-1 and TRBJ2-1; 7 bases in between match TRBD2. This receptor has the CDR3 CASSEMGGGSSYNEQFF. The nucleotide sequence reads as follows: TGCGCCAGCAGTGAGATGGGTGGCGGGAGCTCCTACAATGAGCAGTTCTTC.